The 32 T cell receptor beta chains presented below share a single source sample, sequenced in a study of T cells in localized non-small cell lung cancer. Method: immunoSEQ multiplex PCR; TCRdb's copy keeps in-frame clones and lacks some. Of fewer than 15,000 clones in the sample, 25% to 30% are singletons; the top ten hold 7.2%. The specimen was lung tumor tissue, collected before any cancer treatment. The receptors were gathered from a female donor over 55 with stage I lung adenocarcinoma.

The chain recombines TRBV6-8 with TRBJ2-1; 7 bases map to TRBD2. J was trimmed by 2 bases and V by 10 bases; bases with no gene match: 8. Germline CDR1 and CDR2: MNHGY and SAAAGT. The CDR3 spans 14 residues. CDR3 DNA: TGTGCCACCGTAGGGAGGGCAACCTACAATGAGCAGTTCTTC. This translates into CATVGRATYNEQFF.

This clone was detected only a few times. The chain links TRBV6-8 to TRBJ2-2, with 12 bases that match TRBD2. Germline V lookup: CDR1 MNHGY, CDR2 SAAAGT. With 7 bases clipped from V and 0 bases from J, the junction kept 3 bases outside the gene matches. The CDR3 runs 16 residues. In nucleotides, the CDR3 is TGTGCCAGCACCCTAGCGGGGGGGGCGAACACCGGGGAGCTGTTTTTT. It yields the protein CASTLAGGANTGELFF.

In its sample, this clone was seen many times. The rearrangement links TRBV11-3 to TRBJ1-1, with D tentatively TRBD1 (5 bases). The ends were cut back, 4 bases at V and 5 bases at J, with 14 bases in the middle. The CDR3 runs to 14 residues. The germline CDR1 and CDR2 sequences are SGHNT and YENEEA. CDR3 sequence reads: CASSSTMGRTEAFF. CDR3 DNA: TGTGCCAGCAGCTCTACAATGGGGCGGACTGAAGCTTTCTTT. The full variable domain, completed using reference TRBV11-3 and TRBJ1-1, is EAGVVQSPRYKIIEKKQPVAFWCNPISGHNTLYWYLQNLGQGPELLIRYENEEAVDDSQLPKDRFSAERLKGVDSTLKIQPAELGDSAVYLCASSSTMGRTEAFFGQGTRLTVV.

This clone was counted a single time. This sequence joins TRBV29-1 and TRBJ1-1; D is unresolved. The germline CDR1 and CDR2 sequences are SQVTM and ANQGSEA. The CDR3 loop spans 14 amino acids. With 4 bases removed from V and 0 bases from J, the gap between germline ends came to 12 bases. CDR3 nucleotide sequence: TGCAGCGTTGGGAAGGGTACACTGAACACTGAAGCTTTCTTT. Translation: CSVGKGTLNTEAFF.

This clone has just a few counts. The V gene is TRBV25-1, the J gene TRBJ1-6; the D is unclear. V was cut by 1 base and J by 9 bases, with 7 bases left in between. The CDR3 is made up of 13 amino acids. Germline loops: CDR1 MGHDK, CDR2 SYGVNS. The CDR3 loop is CASSESLGSPLHF. The CDR3 bases are TGTGCCAGCAGTGAATCCCTGGGTTCACCCCTCCACTTT.

This clone has a handful of counts. The V gene is TRBV9, the J gene TRBJ2-3; D gene unclear. Germline CDR1 reads SGDLS; CDR2 reads YYNGEE. Deletions cut 0 bases from V and 0 bases from J, with 8 bases between. The CDR3 is 15 residues long. The CDR3 reads CASSVGQTSTDTQYF. The CDR3 coding sequence is TGTGCCAGCAGCGTAGGGCAGACTAGCACAGATACGCAGTATTTT.

The count of this clone is one. The V and J genes are TRBV19 and TRBJ2-7, with a possible D match to TRBD2 (6 bases). V was cut by 4 bases and J by 2 bases, with 9 bases left in between. This CDR3 spans 13 amino acids. Germline V gene sequence: CDR1 LNHDA, CDR2 SQIVND (reference sequence). CDR3 loop: CASSRGRTYEQYF. The CDR3 DNA is TGTGCCAGTAGTAGGGGGAGGACCTACGAGCAGTACTTC.

This clone was observed a handful of times. This rearrangement joins TRBV6-8 to TRBJ2-2; 8 bases fit TRBD1. The CDR3 has 12 residues. From germline, CDR1 is MNHGY and CDR2 SAAAGT. J was trimmed by 13 bases and V by 10 bases; bases with no gene match: 11. CDR3 in amino acids: CATGTGVFGLFF. The CDR3 nucleotides read TGTGCCACCGGGACAGGCGTTTTCGGGCTGTTTTTT.

This clone occurred many times. The V and J genes are TRBV4-1 and TRBJ1-5; D ambiguous. Germline CDR1 is MGHRA and CDR2 is YSYEKL. The ends were cut back, 0 bases at V and 6 bases at J, with 6 bases in the middle. This CDR3 has 13 amino acids. In DNA form, the CDR3 reads TGCGCCAGCAGCCAAGATCTGGCTCAGCCCCAGCATTTT. It yields the protein CASSQDLAQPQHF.

The V gene is TRBV11-3, the J gene TRBJ2-5; 7 bases agree with TRBD2. From germline, CDR1 is SGHNT and CDR2 YENEEA. J gave up 2 bases and V 1 base, and 7 bases lay outside the gene matches. The CDR3 contains 16 residues. CDR3 coding DNA: TGTGCCAGCAGCTTAGGATGGGGACTACAACAAGAGACCCAGTACTTC. Amino acid sequence: CASSLGWGLQQETQYF.

This clone was seen ten or more times. J is TRBJ1-2 and V is TRBV6-8; TRBD1 matches at 7 bases. This CDR3 has 12 amino acids. Germline CDR1 MNHGY, CDR2 SAAAGT. Trimming removed 10 bases from V and 5 bases from J; junction bases left unmatched: 7. The CDR3 here is CAISGTDYGYTF. The CDR3 coding sequence is TGTGCCATCTCCGGGACAGATTATGGCTACACCTTC.

The chain has TRBV28 and TRBJ1-2; D may be TRBD1 (5 bases). Trimming pared 10 bases from V and 1 base from J, leaving 13 bases between. The CDR3 is made up of 13 amino acids. Germline V CDR1 and CDR2: MDHEN, SYDVKM. The CDR3 protein is CATLRDSNYGYTF. The CDR3 DNA reads as TGTGCCACCCTAAGAGACAGTAACTATGGCTACACCTTC.

This clone was found many times. The chain is built from TRBV6-1 and TRBJ1-2, with unresolved D. The CDR3 spans 14 residues. V was pared by 0 bases and J by 8 bases, with 13 bases between. CDR1 is MNHNS, CDR2 SASEGT, per germline. The CDR3 protein is CASSEALGLRGYTF. The DNA for the CDR3 is TGTGCCAGCAGTGAAGCTCTAGGGCTCAGGGGCTACACCTTC.

This clone was seen a few times. The V call is TRBV6-8, the J call TRBJ1-4; D remains ambiguous. The CDR3 extends over 16 amino acids. The germline V gene encodes CDR1 MNHGY and CDR2 SAAAGT. Trimming pared 4 bases from V and 0 bases from J, leaving 12 bases between. The CDR3 loop reads CASSSPRDPTNEKLFF. CDR3 nucleotides: TGTGCCAGCAGTTCCCCAAGGGATCCAACTAATGAAAAACTGTTTTTT.

This clone turned up a few times. The chain is built from TRBV11-3 and TRBJ1-1; D unresolved. The CDR3 spans 14 residues. V lost 3 bases, J lost 8 bases, and 16 bases lay in between. Per germline, CDR1 SGHNT and CDR2 YENEEA. CDR3 in DNA: TGTGCCAGCAGCTTGGCCGGGAGATTGCTCGAAGCTTTCTTT. Its protein is CASSLAGRLLEAFF.

V is TRBV14 and J is TRBJ2-1, with D possibly being TRBD2 (6 bases). V gave up 2 bases and J gave up 6 bases, with 17 bases separating them. The CDR3 has 16 residues. Germline V gives CDR1 SGHDN, CDR2 FVKESK. The CDR3 region has the DNA TGTGCCAGCAGCCAACTGATCGGGGGATCGCGCAATGAGCAGTTCTTC. It is translated as CASSQLIGGSRNEQFF.

The chain joins TRBV18 to TRBJ1-2; 8 bases match TRBD1. CDR3 length: 17 residues. Germline CDR1 KGHSH, CDR2 LQKENI. V was clipped by 0 bases and J by 4 bases; unmatched bases: 10. The CDR3 nucleotides read TGTGCCAGCTCACCACCGGGACAGGTATCGTCGGGCTATGGCTACACCTTC. This sequence encodes CASSPPGQVSSGYGYTF.

This clone showed up just a few times. V and J are TRBV9 and TRBJ1-2; D is unclear. Trimming took 6 bases from V and 2 from J, leaving 11 bases between them. CDR3 length equals 13 residues. CDR1 and CDR2 (germline): SGDLS, YYNGEE. The CDR3 sequence: CASKGQSNYGYTF. Here the CDR3 DNA reads TGTGCCAGCAAGGGCCAGAGCAACTATGGCTACACCTTC. The full variable domain, in which reference TRBV9 and TRBJ1-2 provide the parts outside the CDR3, is DSGVTQTPKHLITATGQRVTLRCSPRSGDLSVYWYQQSLDQGLQFLIQYYNGEERAKGNILERFSAQQFPDLHSELNLSSLELGDSALYFCASKGQSNYGYTFGSGTRLTVV.

This clone is medium-sized (0.01 to 0.1%) in the sample. The chain uses TRBV11-3 and TRBJ1-2; 7 nucleotides align to TRBD1. In germline, CDR1 is SGHNT, CDR2 YENEEA. The CDR3 contains 14 residues. V dropped 3 bases and J dropped 8; count of bases not matched to a gene: 9. The CDR3, as DNA: TGTGCCAGCAGCTTGAACAGGGGCCAAGAGGGCTACACCTTC. This gives the protein CASSLNRGQEGYTF.

This clone is categorized as medium-sized. Other DNA sequences in the sample encode the same CDR3. The V call is TRBV11-3, the J call TRBJ1-1; D perhaps matches TRBD1 (6 bases). The CDR3 covers 14 residues. The V end lost 5 bases, the J end lost 1 base, and 11 bases lay between the germline ends. Per germline, CDR1 SGHNT and CDR2 YENEEA. CDR3 in DNA: TGTGCCAGCAGCCCGGGACATGCGAACACTGAAGCTTTCTTT. Its protein product is CASSPGHANTEAFF. The variable domain in full, with the rest retrieved from reference TRBV11-3 and TRBJ1-1, is EAGVVQSPRYKIIEKKQPVAFWCNPISGHNTLYWYLQNLGQGPELLIRYENEEAVDDSQLPKDRFSAERLKGVDSTLKIQPAELGDSAVYLCASSPGHANTEAFFGQGTRLTVV.

Ten or more counts support this clone. This sequence joins TRBV11-3 and TRBJ1-2; 9 bases agree with TRBD1. Germline V gives CDR1 SGHNT, CDR2 YENEEA. The J segment lost 3 bases and the V segment lost 4 bases, leaving 15 bases of the junction unmatched. This CDR3 region has 18 residues. The CDR3 is CASSSSTGQGHAYYGYTF. The CDR3 nucleotides read TGTGCCAGCAGCTCCAGTACGGGACAGGGACACGCTTACTATGGCTACACCTTC.

The rearrangement uses TRBV6-8 and TRBJ2-5; the D gene is possibly TRBD2 (6 bases). This CDR3 has 16 amino acids. The V and J ends lost 1 base and 3 bases respectively, with 15 bases between them. From germline, CDR1 is MNHGY and CDR2 SAAAGT. The CDR3 sequence: CASSYWELALKETQYF. The CDR3 DNA reads as TGTGCCAGCAGTTACTGGGAACTAGCACTGAAAGAGACCCAGTACTTC.

This clone came up many times. This chain joins TRBV6-8 and TRBJ1-6; a possible D gene is TRBD1 (5 bases). Trimming cost V 8 bases and J 6 bases, with 14 bases left between them. The CDR3 consists of 14 residues. Germline loops: CDR1 MNHGY, CDR2 SAAAGT. CDR3 in amino acids: CASFGGIGNSPLHF. CDR3 nucleotides: TGTGCCAGCTTTGGGGGAATCGGTAATTCACCCCTCCACTTT.

This clone was recorded a few times. The chain links TRBV11-3 to TRBJ2-1; 10 positions match TRBD2. Germline CDR1 reads SGHNT; CDR2 reads YENEEA. The CDR3 length is 18 residues. Trimming took 7 bases from V and 1 from J; bases not matched to a gene: 13. CDR3 DNA: TGTGCCAGCACCCAAAGGGCTAGCGGGGGACCTTCCTACAATGAGCAGTTCTTC. It encodes CASTQRASGGPSYNEQFF.

This clone is labeled as medium-sized. This chain links TRBV11-3 with TRBJ2-6; 10 bases fit TRBD1. Germline trimming cut 5 bases from V and 2 bases from J; bases unmatched to any gene: 3. Looked up from germline, CDR1 is SGHNT and CDR2 is YENEEA. This CDR3 comprises 16 residues. The CDR3 region is CASSTGTGAGANVLTF. CDR3 nucleotide sequence: TGTGCCAGCAGCACCGGGACAGGGGCTGGGGCCAACGTCCTGACTTTC.

This clone was recorded a few times. This sequence joins TRBV11-3 and TRBJ1-1; D is unclear. Per the germline V gene, CDR1 is SGHNT and CDR2 is YENEEA. The CDR3 spans 14 residues. Deletions cut 1 base from V and 2 bases from J, with 8 bases between. This CDR3 reads CASSLGNPNTEAFF. Here the CDR3 DNA reads TGTGCCAGCAGCTTAGGCAACCCAAACACTGAAGCTTTCTTT.

This clone was observed a handful of times. J is TRBJ1-1 and V is TRBV9; TRBD1 agrees at 8 bases. Trimming cost V 5 bases and J 11 bases; bases outside gene matches: 11. In germline, CDR1 is SGDLS, CDR2 YYNGEE. The CDR3 loop spans 13 amino acids. The CDR3 here is CASSAQGALWAFF. The CDR3 bases are TGTGCCAGCAGTGCTCAGGGGGCCTTATGGGCTTTCTTT.

In its sample, this clone was seen many times. V and J are TRBV29-1 and TRBJ2-7, with TRBD1 identical over 7 bases. The CDR3 sequence is 11 residues long. After removal of 6 bases from V and 5 bases from J, the junction contained 4 bases not matched to a gene. The V gene's germline CDR1 is SQVTM and CDR2 ANQGSEA. This CDR3 is CSVYRGHEQYF. The CDR3 DNA follows: TGCAGCGTCTACAGGGGCCACGAGCAGTACTTC.

The chain links TRBV15 to TRBJ2-3, with TRBD1 matching over 7 bases. The germline V gene has CDR1 LNHNV and CDR2 YYDKDF (reference sequence). V was pared by 5 bases and J by 1 base, with 3 bases of the junction left unmatched. This CDR3 region has 14 residues. The CDR3 coding sequence is TGTGCCACCAGCTTTGGACAGGGCACAGATACGCAGTATTTT. It is translated as CATSFGQGTDTQYF.

This clone was seen a handful of times. This chain links TRBV6-7 with TRBJ2-1; D remains unclear. TRBV6-7 falls under the ORF class, with uncertain function. This CDR3 contains 11 residues. Between the trimmed V and J ends, which lost 5 bases and 9 bases, there was a span of 8 bases. The CDR3, as DNA: TGTGCCAGCAGTGATTTCGGTGAGCAGTTCTTC. It specifies CASSDFGEQFF.

The rearrangement joins TRBV28 to TRBJ1-2; 7 bases are a match to TRBD1. CDR3 size: 14 residues. Germline values: CDR1 MDHEN, CDR2 SYDVKM. V was pared by 8 bases and J by 3 bases, with 9 bases of the junction left unmatched. CDR3 in amino acids: CASRGGAGYYGYTF. The CDR3 bases are TGTGCCAGCCGAGGGGGCGCGGGCTACTATGGCTACACCTTC.

The chain carries TRBV12-1 and TRBJ2-3; the table's D call, TRBD2, was not checked against the DNA. TRBV12-1 represents a pseudogene. There are 17 residues in the CDR3. The CDR3 loop reads CASRTVNGGASTDTQYF. DNA for the CDR3: TGTGCCAGCCGTACTGTAAACGGCGGGGCGAGCACAGATACGCAGTATTTT.